The rows below give T cell receptor beta chains drawn from one sample of a study of blood T cell repertoires in COVID-19. Sequencing used immunoSEQ multiplex PCR; TCRdb keeps in-frame clones, though not all of them. The sample has 95,000 to 120,000 clones, roughly 84% seen once. The specimen was peripheral blood. The origin of the receptors is a woman aged 40 to 50 with acute or convalescent COVID-19. CDR3s include the opening cysteine and the closing phenylalanine or tryptophan. A D gene is named only where the DNA matches it firmly. A clone size is listed for some rows: how often the clone was seen (once, few, many), or a class if it is expanded.

>TRBJ2-2|NA|TRBV29-1|TRBD2
TGCAGCGTTAAACCCCGAGGACTAGCGGGGGGGCTATGGACCGGGGAGCTGTTTTTT
CSVKPRGLAGGLWTGELFF
>TRBJ1-2|NA|TRBV4-1|TRBD1
TGCGCCAGCAGCCCCCCGGGACAGGGGGTGGGTGGCTACACCTTC
CASSPPGQGVGGYTF
>TRBJ1-3|NA|TRBV5-1|TRBD1
TGCGCCAGCAGCTTGGAAGGGACAGCGAACTCTGGAAACACCATATATTTT
CASSLEGTANSGNTIYF
>TRBJ1-3|NA|TRBV5-1|NA
TGCGCCAGCAGGAAGTACGGTGGGACTTTCTCTGGAAACACCATATATTTT
CASRKYGGTFSGNTIYF
>TRBJ1-1|few|TRBV12-3/TRBV12-4|NA
TGTGCCAGCAGGGGAGAAGGCACTGAAGCTTTCTTT
CASRGEGTEAFF
>TRBJ1-3|NA|TRBV30|NA
TGTGCCTGGAGCCCATGGGGGCTCACTGGAAACACCATATATTTT
CAWSPWGLTGNTIYF
>TRBJ2-2|few|TRBV29-1|NA
TGCAGCGTGGACCGCGGAGGGGACGGGGAGCTGTTTTTT
CSVDRGGDGELFF
>TRBJ1-2|few|TRBV10-2|TRBD1
TGCGCCAGCAGTGAATTTACAGGGGGCCTTAACTATGGCTACACCTTC
CASSEFTGGLNYGYTF
>TRBJ1-4|NA|TRBV24-1|NA
TGTGCCACCAGTGATTTGTCAGGAAAACTGTTTTTT
CATSDLSGKLFF
>TRBJ2-3|NA|TRBV5-6|TRBD2
TGTGCCAGCAGCTTGTCGCAGCGGGGGACCACAGATACGCAGTATTTT
CASSLSQRGTTDTQYF
>TRBJ1-2|NA|TRBV2|NA
TGTGCCAGCACCAGGGCTCTTTATGGCTACACCTTC
CASTRALYGYTF
>TRBJ1-1|NA|TRBV5-1|NA
TGCGCCAGCAGCTTGGAAGGGGAAACAGGAGAAGCTTTCTTT
CASSLEGETGEAFF
>TRBJ2-5|NA|TRBV6-6|NA
TGTGCCAGCAGTTACTCGAGAGGGTACCGGGAGACCCAGTACTTC
CASSYSRGYRETQYF
>TRBJ2-4|NA|TRBV6-1|NA
TGTGCCAGCAGTGAATCGAGCCCCGCTTCAAACATTCAGTACTTC
CASSESSPASNIQYF
>TRBJ1-1|NA|TRBV7-8|NA
TGTGCCAGCAGCTTAGCGGGCAGTGGGACTGAAGCTTTCTTT
CASSLAGSGTEAFF
>TRBJ1-1|NA|TRBV10-3|NA
TGTGCCATCAGCAGTATTTTTTACGCTGAAGCTTTCTTT
CAISSIFYAEAFF
>TRBJ2-3|NA|TRBV5-6|TRBD2
TGTGCCAGCAGCTTGTATTCTAGCGGGTATGCAGATACGCAGTATTTT
CASSLYSSGYADTQYF
>TRBJ2-7|NA|TRBV10-3|TRBD1
TGTGCCATCAGGTTGACAGGGGGCAACGAGCAGTACTTC
CAIRLTGGNEQYF
>TRBJ2-3|once|TRBV30|TRBD2
TGTGCCTGGAGTGTGGGAGGGAATGCGCAGTATTTT
CAWSVGGNAQYF
>TRBJ1-2|NA|TRBV6-5|NA
TGTGCCAGCAGCCTCGGGACATTGGGCGGCTACACCTTC
CASSLGTLGGYTF
>TRBJ1-6|NA|TRBV30|NA
TGTGCCTGGATTGGGGGGGCCTCCTATAATTCACCCCTCCACTTT
CAWIGGASYNSPLHF
>TRBJ2-7|NA|TRBV27|NA
TGTGCCAGCAGCCTACTGCAGGGGATCTACGAGCAGTACTTC
CASSLLQGIYEQYF
>TRBJ1-1|NA|TRBV3-1/TRBV3-2|NA
TGTGCCAGCAGCCAAGTGACATCAAACACTGAAGCTTTCTTT
CASSQVTSNTEAFF
>TRBJ2-7|few|TRBV24-1|NA
TGTGCCACCAGTGATCTAAACTTC
CATSDLNF
>TRBJ2-1|NA|TRBV19|NA
TGTGCCAGTAGTATTCTGTACAATGAGCAGTTCTTC
CASSILYNEQFF
>TRBJ1-1|NA|TRBV30|TRBD1
TGTGCCTGGAGGGGGACAGGGGGGACTGAAGCTTTCTTT
CAWRGTGGTEAFF
>TRBJ2-5|NA|TRBV27|NA
TGTGCCAGCAGTCCCCCCGGAGGGCAGGGACAGACCCAGTACTTC
CASSPPGGQGQTQYF
>TRBJ2-5|NA|TRBV4-1|TRBD2
TGCGCCAGCAGCCAAGTGTGGCTAGCGGGGGGATCGATGCAAGAGACCCAGTACTTC
CASSQVWLAGGSMQETQYF
>TRBJ1-2|NA|TRBV28|TRBD1
TGTGCCAGCAAACTGGGACAGGGGGCGCGGGGCTACACCTTC
CASKLGQGARGYTF
>TRBJ1-1|NA|TRBV3-1/TRBV3-2|NA
TGTGCCAGCAGCCTCCGGGGGGGCGCTTCGGAAGCTTTCTTT
CASSLRGGASEAFF
>TRBJ1-6|NA|TRBV6-4|NA
TGTGCCAGCAGTGAAAGCAGGGAGGTTGGGCCCCTCCACTTT
CASSESREVGPLHF
>TRBJ2-1|NA|TRBV7-2|TRBD1
TGTGCCAGCAGCTTAAGGGACAGGGCCTACAATGAGCAGTTCTTC
CASSLRDRAYNEQFF
>TRBJ2-7|NA|TRBV20-1|TRBD1
TGCAGCGGACAGGGGGGCTACGAGCAGTACTTC
CSGQGGYEQYF
>TRBJ1-4|NA|TRBV4-3|TRBD1
TGCGCCAGCAGCCAGAACCGGGACAGGGGAGAAAAACTGTTTTTT
CASSQNRDRGEKLFF
>TRBJ1-6|NA|TRBV5-1|NA
TGCGCCAGCAGGGAGGGATCAGGAAAGGGCTCACCCCTCCACTTT
CASREGSGKGSPLHF
>TRBJ1-2|NA|TRBV5-1|NA
TGCGCCAGCAGTCCCGGGCGGGGGGCTTACTTC
CASSPGRGAYF
>TRBJ2-7|NA|TRBV24-1|NA
TGTGCCACCAGTGACTCCCGGGACAAGCAGTACTTC
CATSDSRDKQYF
>TRBJ2-6|NA|TRBV5-4|NA
TGTGCCAGCAGCTTGGCTAAAGTCTCTGGGGCCAACGTCCTGACTTTC
CASSLAKVSGANVLTF
>TRBJ1-1|few|TRBV19|TRBD1
TGTGCCAGTAGTACCCACAGGGGGCCCTTCACTGAAGCTTTCTTT
CASSTHRGPFTEAFF
>TRBJ2-3|NA|TRBV15|TRBD2
TGTGCCACCAGCAGAGATAGGGGGACTAGCGGTTATACGCAGTATTTT
CATSRDRGTSGYTQYF
>TRBJ1-6|NA|TRBV6-5|NA
TGTGCCAGCAGTTACCGCGGGGAAGATTCACCCCTCCACTTT
CASSYRGEDSPLHF
>TRBJ1-1|NA|TRBV18|NA
TGTGCCAGCTCATCAACAGAGAACACTGAAGCTTTCTTT
CASSSTENTEAFF
>TRBJ1-6|NA|TRBV6-6|NA
TGTGCCAGCAGTTTAGCGGGTCTGGGTATCCACTTT
CASSLAGLGIHF
>TRBJ2-1|NA|TRBV29-1|NA
TGCAGCGTTGAAGTGAGGGTTAATGAGCAGTTCTTC
CSVEVRVNEQFF
>TRBJ1-1|NA|TRBV4-2|TRBD1
TGTGCCAGCAGCCCGACAGGGAGGGAAGCTTTCTTT
CASSPTGREAFF